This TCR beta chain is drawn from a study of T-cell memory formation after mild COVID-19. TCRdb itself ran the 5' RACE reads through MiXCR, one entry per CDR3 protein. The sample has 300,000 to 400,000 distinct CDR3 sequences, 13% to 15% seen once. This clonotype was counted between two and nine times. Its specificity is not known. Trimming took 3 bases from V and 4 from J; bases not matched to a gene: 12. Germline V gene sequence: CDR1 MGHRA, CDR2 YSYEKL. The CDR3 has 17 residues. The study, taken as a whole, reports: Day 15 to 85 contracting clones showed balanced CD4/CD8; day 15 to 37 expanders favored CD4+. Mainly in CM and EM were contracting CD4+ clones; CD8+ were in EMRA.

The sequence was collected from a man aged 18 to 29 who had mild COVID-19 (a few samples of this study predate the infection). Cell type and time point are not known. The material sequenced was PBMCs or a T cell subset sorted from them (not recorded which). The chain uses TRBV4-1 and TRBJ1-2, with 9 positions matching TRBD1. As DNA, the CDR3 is TGCGCCAGCAGCCACCCCAATCTGGGGACAGGGAGCTATGGCTACACCTTC. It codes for CASSHPNLGTGSYGYTF.